This TCR beta chain was sequenced during a study of OX40 agonist ivuxolimab in advanced cancers. About the study: Patients took ivuxolimab, an agonistic anti-OX40 (CD134) antibody.

The CDR3 consists of 15 residues. The V and J ends lost 0 bases and 2 bases respectively, with 11 bases between them. Per germline, CDR1 SGHRS and CDR2 YFSETQ. Some clones are missing from TCRdb's copy, which holds only in-frame ones; the method was immunoSEQ multiplex PCR. The data contain more than 60,000 clones, 94% of them seen just once; the ten biggest clones take up approximately 15%. Patients were ruled out by autoimmune disease history or systemic immunosuppression. Overall study results and limits: Clonal expansion from baseline to week 6 occurred in both CD4+ and CD8+ T cells. Among some nonresponders, normalized T-cell clonal expansion was also low.

About this clone: Its target is not known.

This rearrangement joins TRBV5-1 to TRBJ1-1, with D tentatively TRBD1 (5 bases). This TCR came from an adult with an advanced solid tumor such as melanoma, head and neck, liver or kidney cancer. The sample was CD4+ or CD8+ T cells sorted from blood, taken in a trial of the OX40 agonist ivuxolimab. The DNA for the CDR3 is TGCGCCAGCAGCTTGGGTAGGGGTATAAACACTGAAGCTTTCTTT. It encodes CASSLGRGINTEAFF.